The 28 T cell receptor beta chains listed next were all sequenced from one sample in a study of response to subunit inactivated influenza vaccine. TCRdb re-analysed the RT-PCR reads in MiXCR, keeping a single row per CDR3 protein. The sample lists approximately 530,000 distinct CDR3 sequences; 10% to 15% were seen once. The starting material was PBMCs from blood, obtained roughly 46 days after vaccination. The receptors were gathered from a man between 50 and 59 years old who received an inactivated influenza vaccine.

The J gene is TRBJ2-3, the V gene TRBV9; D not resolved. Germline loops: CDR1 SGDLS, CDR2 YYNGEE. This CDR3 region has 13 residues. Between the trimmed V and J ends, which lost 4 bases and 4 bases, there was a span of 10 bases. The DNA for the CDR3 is TGTGCCAGCAGCCCCTCGTCGGCAGATACGCAGTATTTT. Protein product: CASSPSSADTQYF.

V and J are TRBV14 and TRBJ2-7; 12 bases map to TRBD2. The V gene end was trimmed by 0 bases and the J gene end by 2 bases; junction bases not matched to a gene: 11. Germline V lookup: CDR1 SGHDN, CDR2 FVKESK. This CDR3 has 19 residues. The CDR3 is CASSQEGVLAGGLAYEQYF. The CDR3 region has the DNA TGTGCCAGCAGCCAAGAAGGGGTACTAGCGGGAGGCCTGGCCTACGAGCAGTACTTC.

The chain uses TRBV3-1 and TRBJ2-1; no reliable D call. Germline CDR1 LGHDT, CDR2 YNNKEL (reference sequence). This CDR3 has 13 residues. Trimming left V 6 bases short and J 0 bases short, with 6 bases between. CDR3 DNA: TGTGCCAGCAGAGCTAACTCCTACAATGAGCAGTTCTTC. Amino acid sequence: CASRANSYNEQFF.

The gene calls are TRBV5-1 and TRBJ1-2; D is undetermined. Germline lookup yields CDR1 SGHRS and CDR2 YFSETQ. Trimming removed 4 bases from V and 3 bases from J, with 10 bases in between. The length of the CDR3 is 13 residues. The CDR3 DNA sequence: TGCGCCAGCAGCCATGGACGGGACTATGGCTACACCTTC. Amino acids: CASSHGRDYGYTF.

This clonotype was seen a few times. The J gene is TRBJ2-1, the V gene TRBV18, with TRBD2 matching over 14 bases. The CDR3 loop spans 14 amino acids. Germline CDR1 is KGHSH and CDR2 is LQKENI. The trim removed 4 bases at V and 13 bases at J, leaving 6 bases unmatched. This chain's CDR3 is CASSLGTSGSYQFF. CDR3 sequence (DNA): TGTGCCAGCTCACTCGGGACTAGCGGGAGTTATCAGTTCTTC. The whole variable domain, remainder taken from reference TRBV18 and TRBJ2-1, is NAGVMQNPRHLVRRRGQEARLRCSPMKGHSHVYWYRQLPEEGLKFMVYLQKENIIDESGMPKERFSAEFPKEGPSILRIQQVVRGDSAAYFCASSLGTSGSYQFFGPGTRLTVL.

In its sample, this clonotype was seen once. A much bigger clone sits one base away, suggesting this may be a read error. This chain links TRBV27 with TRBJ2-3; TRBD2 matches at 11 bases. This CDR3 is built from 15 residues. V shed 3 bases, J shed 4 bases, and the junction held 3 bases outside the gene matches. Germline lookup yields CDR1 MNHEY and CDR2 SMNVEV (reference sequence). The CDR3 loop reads CASSFLAGGADTQYF. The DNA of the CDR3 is TGTGCCAGCAGTTTCCTAGCGGGGGGCGCAGATACGCAGTATTTT.

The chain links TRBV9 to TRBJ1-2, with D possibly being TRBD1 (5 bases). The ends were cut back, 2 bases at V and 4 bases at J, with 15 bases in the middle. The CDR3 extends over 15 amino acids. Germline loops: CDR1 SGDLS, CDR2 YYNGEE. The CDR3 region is CASSVVGDLTYGYTF. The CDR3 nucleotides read TGTGCCAGCAGCGTGGTAGGGGACCTTACCTATGGCTACACCTTC.

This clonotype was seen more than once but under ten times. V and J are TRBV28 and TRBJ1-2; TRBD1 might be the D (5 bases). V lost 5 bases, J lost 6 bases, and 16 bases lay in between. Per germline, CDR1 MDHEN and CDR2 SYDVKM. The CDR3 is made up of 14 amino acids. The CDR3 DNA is TGTGCCAGCAGTCCTCCTGCCCGGGGGGATGGCTACACCTTC. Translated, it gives CASSPPARGDGYTF.

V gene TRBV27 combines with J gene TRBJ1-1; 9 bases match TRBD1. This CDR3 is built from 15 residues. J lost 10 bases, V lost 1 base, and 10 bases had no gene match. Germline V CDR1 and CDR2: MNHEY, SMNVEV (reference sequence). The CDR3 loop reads CASSLFPRKDRGAFF. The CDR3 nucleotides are TGTGCCAGCAGTTTATTCCCAAGAAAGGACAGGGGAGCTTTCTTT.

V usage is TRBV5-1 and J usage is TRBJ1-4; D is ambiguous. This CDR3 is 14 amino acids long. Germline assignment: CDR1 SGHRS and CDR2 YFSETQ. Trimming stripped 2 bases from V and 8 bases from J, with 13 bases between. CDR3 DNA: TGCGCCAGCAGCTTCGGCCTCAGTAACGAAAAACTGTTTTTT. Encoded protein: CASSFGLSNEKLFF. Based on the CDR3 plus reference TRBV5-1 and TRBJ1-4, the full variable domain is KAGVTQTPRYLIKTRGQQVTLSCSPISGHRSVSWYQQTPGQGLQFLFEYFSETQRNKGNFPGRFSGRQFSNSRSEMNVSTLELGDSALYLCASSFGLSNEKLFFGSGTQLSVL.

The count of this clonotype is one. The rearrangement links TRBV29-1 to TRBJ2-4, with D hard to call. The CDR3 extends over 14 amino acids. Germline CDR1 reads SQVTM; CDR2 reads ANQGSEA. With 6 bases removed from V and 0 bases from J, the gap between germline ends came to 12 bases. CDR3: CSVSPTVAKNIQYF. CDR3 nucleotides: TGCAGCGTCTCCCCGACTGTAGCCAAAAACATTCAGTACTTC.

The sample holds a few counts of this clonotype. The CDR3 sequence: CSAVNNRGGNQPQHF. The CDR3 nucleotides read TGCAGTGCGGTTAACAACAGGGGTGGCAATCAGCCCCAGCATTTT. This chain connects TRBV20-1 to TRBJ1-5, with 7 bases lining up with TRBD1. Looked up from germline, CDR1 is DFQATT and CDR2 is SNEGSKA (reference sequence). Unmatched junction bases numbered 10, after V lost 6 bases and J lost 2 bases. This CDR3 has 15 residues.

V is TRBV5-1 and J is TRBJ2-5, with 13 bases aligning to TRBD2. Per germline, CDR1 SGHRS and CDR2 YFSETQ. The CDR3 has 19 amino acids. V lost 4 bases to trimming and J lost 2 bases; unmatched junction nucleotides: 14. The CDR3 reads CASSTGGTLGLAGQETQYF. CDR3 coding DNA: TGCGCCAGCAGCACCGGCGGGACTCTGGGACTAGCGGGACAAGAGACCCAGTACTTC.

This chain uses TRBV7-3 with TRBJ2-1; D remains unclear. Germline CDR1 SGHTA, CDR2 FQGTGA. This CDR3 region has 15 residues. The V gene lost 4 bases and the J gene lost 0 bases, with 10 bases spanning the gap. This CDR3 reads CASSSGGLSYNEQFF. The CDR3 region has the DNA TGTGCCAGCAGCTCGGGCGGCCTCTCCTACAATGAGCAGTTCTTC.

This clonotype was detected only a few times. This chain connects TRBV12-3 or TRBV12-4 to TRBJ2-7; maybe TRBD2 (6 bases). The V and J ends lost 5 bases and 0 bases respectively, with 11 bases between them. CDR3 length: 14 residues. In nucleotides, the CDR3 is TGTGCCAGCAGTGGAGATAGCGGCTCCTACGAGCAGTACTTC. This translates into CASSGDSGSYEQYF.

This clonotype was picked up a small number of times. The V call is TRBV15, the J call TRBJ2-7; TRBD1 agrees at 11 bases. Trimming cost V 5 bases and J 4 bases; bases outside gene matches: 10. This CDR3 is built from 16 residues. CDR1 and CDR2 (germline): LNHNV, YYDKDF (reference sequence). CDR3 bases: TGTGCCACCAGCCCAAGCCGGACAGGGGGCTGGTACGAGCAGTACTTC. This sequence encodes CATSPSRTGGWYEQYF.

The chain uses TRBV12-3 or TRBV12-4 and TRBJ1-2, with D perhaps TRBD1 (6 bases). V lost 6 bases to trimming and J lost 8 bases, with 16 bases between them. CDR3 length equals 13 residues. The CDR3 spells CASSPTAGAGYTF. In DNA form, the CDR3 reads TGTGCCAGCAGCCCCACTGCGGGGGCGGGCTACACCTTC.

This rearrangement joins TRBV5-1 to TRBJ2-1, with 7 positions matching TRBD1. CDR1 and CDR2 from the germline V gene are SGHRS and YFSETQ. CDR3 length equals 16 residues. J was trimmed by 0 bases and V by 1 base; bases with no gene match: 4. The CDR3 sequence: CASSLSTGSSYNEQFF. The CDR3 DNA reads TGCGCCAGCAGCTTGTCGACAGGGAGCTCCTACAATGAGCAGTTCTTC.

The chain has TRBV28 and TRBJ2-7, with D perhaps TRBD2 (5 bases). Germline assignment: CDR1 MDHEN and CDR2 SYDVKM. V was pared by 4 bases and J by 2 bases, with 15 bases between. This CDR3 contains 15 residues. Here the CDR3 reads CASSSRGQRPYEQYF. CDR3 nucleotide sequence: TGTGCCAGCAGTTCCCGAGGGCAGAGACCCTACGAGCAGTACTTC. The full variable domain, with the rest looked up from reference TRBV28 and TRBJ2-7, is DVKVTQSSRYLVKRTGEKVFLECVQDMDHENMFWYRQDPGLGLRLIYFSYDVKMKEKGDIPEGYSVSREKKERFSLILESASTNQTSMYLCASSSRGQRPYEQYFGPGTRLTVT.

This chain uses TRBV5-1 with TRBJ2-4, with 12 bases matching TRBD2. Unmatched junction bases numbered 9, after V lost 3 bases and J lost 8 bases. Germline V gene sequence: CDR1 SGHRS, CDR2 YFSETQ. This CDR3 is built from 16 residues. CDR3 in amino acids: CASSSGLAGTQDIQYF. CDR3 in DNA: TGCGCCAGCAGCTCTGGACTAGCGGGGACTCAAGACATTCAGTACTTC.

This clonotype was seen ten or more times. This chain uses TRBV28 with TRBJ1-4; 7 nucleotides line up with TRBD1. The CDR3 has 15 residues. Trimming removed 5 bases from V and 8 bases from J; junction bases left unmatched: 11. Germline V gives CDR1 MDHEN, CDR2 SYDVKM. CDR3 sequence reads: CASSLTDRSGEKLFF. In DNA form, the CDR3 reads TGTGCCAGCAGTCTGACGGACAGGTCGGGGGAAAAACTGTTTTTT.

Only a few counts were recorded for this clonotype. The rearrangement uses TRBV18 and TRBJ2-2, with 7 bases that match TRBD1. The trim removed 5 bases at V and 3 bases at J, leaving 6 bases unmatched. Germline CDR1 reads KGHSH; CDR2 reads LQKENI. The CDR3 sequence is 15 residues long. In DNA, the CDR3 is TGTGCCAGCTCAGCAGACAGGGCTTACACCGGGGAGCTGTTTTTT. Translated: CASSADRAYTGELFF.

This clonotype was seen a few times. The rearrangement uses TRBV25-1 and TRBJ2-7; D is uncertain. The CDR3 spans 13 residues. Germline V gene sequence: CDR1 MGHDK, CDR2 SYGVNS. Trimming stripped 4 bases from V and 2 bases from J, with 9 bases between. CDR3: CASSGESTYEQYF. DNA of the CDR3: TGTGCCAGCAGTGGGGAATCGACCTACGAGCAGTACTTC.

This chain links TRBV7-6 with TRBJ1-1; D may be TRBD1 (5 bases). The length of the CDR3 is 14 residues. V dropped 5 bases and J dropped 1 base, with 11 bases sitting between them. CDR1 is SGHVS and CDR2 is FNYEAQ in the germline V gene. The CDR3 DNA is TGTGCCAGCAGCCGGAGACAGACGAACACTGAAGCTTTCTTT. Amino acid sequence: CASSRRQTNTEAFF. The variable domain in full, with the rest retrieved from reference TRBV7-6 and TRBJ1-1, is GAGVSQSPRYKVTKRGQDVALRCDPISGHVSLYWYRQALGQGPEFLTYFNYEAQQDKSGLPNDRFSAERPEGSISTLTIQRTEQRDSAMYRCASSRRQTNTEAFFGQGTRLTVV.

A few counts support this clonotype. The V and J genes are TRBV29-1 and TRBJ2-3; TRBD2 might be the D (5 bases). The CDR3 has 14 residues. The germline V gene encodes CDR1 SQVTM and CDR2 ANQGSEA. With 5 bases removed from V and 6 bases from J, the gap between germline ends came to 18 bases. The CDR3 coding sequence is TGCAGCGTTCTAGACCAGAATTCGGGGGATACGCAGTATTTT. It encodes CSVLDQNSGDTQYF.

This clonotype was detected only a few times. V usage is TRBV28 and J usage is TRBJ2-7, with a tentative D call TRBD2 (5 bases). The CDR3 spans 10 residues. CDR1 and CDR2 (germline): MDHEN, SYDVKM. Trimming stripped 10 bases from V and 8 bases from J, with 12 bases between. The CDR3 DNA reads TGTGCCACCAACGCCGGGAAGCAGTACTTC. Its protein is CATNAGKQYF.

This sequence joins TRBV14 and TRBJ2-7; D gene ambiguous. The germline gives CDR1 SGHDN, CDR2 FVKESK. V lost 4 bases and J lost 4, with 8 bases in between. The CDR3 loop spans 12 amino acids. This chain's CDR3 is CASSPTAYEQYF. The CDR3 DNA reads TGTGCCAGCAGCCCTACCGCTTACGAGCAGTACTTC.

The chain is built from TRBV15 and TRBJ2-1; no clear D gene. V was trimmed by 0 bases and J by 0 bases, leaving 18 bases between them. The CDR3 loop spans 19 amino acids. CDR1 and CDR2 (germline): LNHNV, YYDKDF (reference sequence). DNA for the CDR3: TGTGCCACCAGCAGAGATGGCCCCCCATCCCGGACCTCCTACAATGAGCAGTTCTTC. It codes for CATSRDGPPSRTSYNEQFF.